Listed here are 13 T cell receptor beta chains from one sample, sequenced in a study of early T cells in non-severe SARS-CoV-2 infection. MiXCR, run by TCRdb on the 5' RACE reads, gives a single entry per CDR3 protein. This table has about 83,000 distinct CDR3 sequences, over 9% appearing once. What was sequenced was whole blood. The receptors originated from an adult who was a healthcare worker with PCR-confirmed SARS-CoV-2 infection or an uninfected control (not recorded which).

V is TRBV7-8 and J is TRBJ1-5; D ambiguous. Germline V lookup: CDR1 SGHVS, CDR2 FQNEAQ. Between the trimmed V and J ends, which lost 3 bases and 6 bases, there was a span of 12 bases. This CDR3 has 14 residues. For the CDR3, the DNA is TGTGCCAGCAGCTTTGACCCTCCCGGTCAGCCCCAGCATTTT. Encoded protein: CASSFDPPGQPQHF.

J is TRBJ1-2 and V is TRBV11-2; a possible D gene is TRBD1 (6 bases). Per germline, CDR1 SGHAT and CDR2 FQNNGV. The CDR3 runs to 13 residues. V shed 4 bases and J shed 3 bases, with 9 bases lying between them. The CDR3: CASSSQGYYGYTF. The DNA of the CDR3 is TGTGCCAGCAGCTCCCAGGGGTACTATGGCTACACCTTC.

This clonotype was counted a few times. The J gene is TRBJ2-7, the V gene TRBV29-1, with 9 bases matching TRBD1. The CDR3 runs to 14 residues. V shed 5 bases, J shed 0 bases, and the junction held 5 bases outside the gene matches. The V gene's germline CDR1 is SQVTM and CDR2 ANQGSEA. In DNA, the CDR3 is TGCAGCGTTACCGGGACAGGGAGCTCCTACGAGCAGTACTTC. This gives the protein CSVTGTGSSYEQYF.

The chain couples TRBV5-1 to TRBJ2-4; D is unresolved. The length of the CDR3 is 12 residues. V shed 4 bases and J shed 6 bases, with 8 bases lying between them. Germline V gene sequence: CDR1 SGHRS, CDR2 YFSETQ. CDR3 nucleotides: TGCGCCAGCAGCCTCGACTCAAACATTCAGTACTTC. Protein: CASSLDSNIQYF.

The V call is TRBV24-1, the J call TRBJ2-5, with D possibly being TRBD1 (6 bases). CDR3 size: 15 residues. Germline assignment: CDR1 KGHDR and CDR2 SFDVKD. Trimming took off 4 bases at V and 0 bases at J, with 11 bases between the two ends. CDR3 residues: CATSDPTGYQETQYF. In DNA, the CDR3 is TGTGCCACCAGTGACCCAACAGGGTACCAAGAGACCCAGTACTTC.

This clonotype was seen a handful of times. V usage is TRBV29-1 and J usage is TRBJ2-3, with D hard to call. V was cut by 8 bases and J by 2 bases, with 5 bases left in between. From germline, CDR1 is SQVTM and CDR2 ANQGSEA. The CDR3 extends over 10 amino acids. CDR3 sequence reads: CSSDTDTQYF. For the CDR3, the DNA is TGCAGCTCGGACACAGATACGCAGTATTTT.

The rearrangement joins TRBV20-1 to TRBJ2-3; no reliable D call. The germline V and J ends were trimmed by 3 bases and 4 bases, with 11 bases remaining between them. Germline CDR1 reads DFQATT; CDR2 reads SNEGSKA (reference sequence). The length of the CDR3 is 13 residues. The CDR3 DNA reads as TGCAGTGCTAGTATCCCGCTAGCAGATACGCAGTATTTT. Amino acid sequence: CSASIPLADTQYF.

This clonotype was counted a few times. The chain combines TRBV7-2 with TRBJ2-1; D is uncertain. The CDR3 consists of 14 residues. Germline V CDR1 and CDR2: SGHTA, FQGNSA. The germline V and J ends were trimmed by 5 bases and 7 bases, with 15 bases remaining between them. The CDR3 nucleotides read TGTGCCAGCAGCCCCCGCCTAAAACTTAATGAGCAGTTCTTC. This codes for CASSPRLKLNEQFF.

Ten or more counts support this clonotype. The V and J genes are TRBV2 and TRBJ2-7; D unresolved. V was shortened by 6 bases and J by 5 bases, with 17 bases between the two germline ends. CDR1 and CDR2 (germline): SNHLY, FYNNEI. CDR3 length: 14 amino acids. As DNA, the CDR3 is TGTGCCAGCAGCGGTTGGTACCAGAATGACGAGCAGTACTTC. It translates to CASSGWYQNDEQYF.

This clonotype has more than one count but fewer than ten. J is TRBJ2-7 and V is TRBV18; possibly TRBD1 for D (5 bases). V lost 2 bases to trimming and J lost 0 bases, with 14 bases between them. Germline CDR1 and CDR2: KGHSH and LQKENI. This CDR3 has 16 residues. The CDR3 loop reads CASSPGIAGSSYEQYF. The CDR3 nucleotides read TGTGCCAGCTCACCAGGGATTGCAGGGTCCTCCTACGAGCAGTACTTC.

This clonotype was recorded a few times. CDR3 DNA: TGCAGTGCTAGAGTTCTAGGGAACGCTGGAAACACCATATATTTT. The encoded protein is CSARVLGNAGNTIYF. The J gene is TRBJ1-3, the V gene TRBV20-1; D is unclear. The CDR3 covers 15 residues. Germline V lookup: CDR1 DFQATT, CDR2 SNEGSKA (reference sequence). V lost 1 base and J 2 bases, leaving 12 bases between the germline ends.

The rearrangement links TRBV7-2 to TRBJ2-3, with D perhaps matching TRBD1 (6 bases). Trimming left V 5 bases short and J 0 bases short, with 15 bases between. Germline V lookup: CDR1 SGHTA, CDR2 FQGNSA. The CDR3 consists of 16 residues. The CDR3 protein is CASSRGHRRSTDTQYF. The CDR3 nucleotides read TGTGCCAGCAGCCGGGGACACCGTCGCAGCACAGATACGCAGTATTTT.

This clonotype was seen only a few times. The chain joins TRBV18 to TRBJ2-1; D ambiguous. The CDR3 runs 13 residues. V lost 6 bases and J 5 bases, leaving 11 bases between the germline ends. Germline lookup yields CDR1 KGHSH and CDR2 LQKENI. The CDR3 DNA follows: TGTGCCAGCTCCGGCACCCAGAACAATGAGCAGTTCTTC. Protein sequence: CASSGTQNNEQFF.